This is a list of T cell receptor beta chains from one sample in a study of blood T cell repertoires in COVID-19. The data were produced by immunoSEQ multiplex PCR, yet TCRdb's version contains in-frame clones alone and is incomplete. The profile shows under 300,000 clones, 70% to 90% of them singletons. Sequencing was carried out using peripheral blood. These receptors were obtained from a man between 60 and 70 years old with acute or convalescent COVID-19. Both conserved end residues are part of each CDR3. A D gene is named only where the DNA matches it firmly. Size is omitted from some rows. Given values are once, few, many or a class for expanded clones.

J gene,clone size,D gene,V gene,CDR3 protein,CDR3 DNA
TRBJ2-3,.,TRBD1,TRBV29-1,CSVEGSTGSVDTQYF,TGCAGCGTTGAAGGTTCGACAGGGAGCGTTGATACGCAGTATTTT
TRBJ2-7,.,.,TRBV21-1,CASSKAEASGKYEQYF,TGTGCCAGCAGCAAAGCAGAGGCTAGCGGGAAGTACGAGCAGTACTTC
TRBJ1-1,.,.,TRBV5-6,CASNPGVYGTEAFF,TGTGCCAGCAATCCAGGGGTGTATGGCACTGAAGCTTTCTTT
TRBJ2-3,.,.,TRBV11-3,CASSLRDSTDTQYF,TGTGCCAGCAGCCTTCGGGACTCGACGGATACGCAGTATTTT
TRBJ2-7,.,.,TRBV28,CASSLSLAPPTVQYF,TGTGCCAGCAGTTTATCACTAGCTCCACCTACTGTGCAGTACTTC
TRBJ2-4,.,.,TRBV19,CASSQGANKNIQYF,TGTGCCAGTAGTCAAGGGGCGAACAAAAACATTCAGTACTTC
TRBJ2-4,.,.,TRBV30,CAWTIPGANIQYF,TGTGCCTGGACTATACCGGGAGCAAACATTCAGTACTTC
TRBJ1-5,.,.,TRBV28,CASSFPQRRQPQHF,TGTGCCAGCAGTTTCCCACAGAGAAGGCAGCCCCAGCATTTT
TRBJ1-1,few,TRBD1,TRBV2,CASSRDSWTEAFF,TGTGCCAGCAGTCGGGACAGCTGGACTGAAGCTTTCTTT
TRBJ1-3,.,.,TRBV7-2,CASSLESSGNTIYF,TGTGCCAGCAGCTTAGAGAGCTCTGGAAACACCATATATTTT
TRBJ1-1,.,.,TRBV16,CASSPEAGYTEAFF,TGTGCCAGCAGCCCCGAGGCGGGTTACACTGAAGCTTTCTTT
TRBJ2-5,.,.,TRBV15,CATSRGLWGETQYF,TGTGCCACCAGCAGGGGACTGTGGGGGGAGACCCAGTACTTC
TRBJ2-7,.,TRBD2,TRBV30,CAWSVPRLAGGEQYF,TGTGCCTGGAGTGTACCCAGACTAGCGGGAGGTGAGCAGTACTTC